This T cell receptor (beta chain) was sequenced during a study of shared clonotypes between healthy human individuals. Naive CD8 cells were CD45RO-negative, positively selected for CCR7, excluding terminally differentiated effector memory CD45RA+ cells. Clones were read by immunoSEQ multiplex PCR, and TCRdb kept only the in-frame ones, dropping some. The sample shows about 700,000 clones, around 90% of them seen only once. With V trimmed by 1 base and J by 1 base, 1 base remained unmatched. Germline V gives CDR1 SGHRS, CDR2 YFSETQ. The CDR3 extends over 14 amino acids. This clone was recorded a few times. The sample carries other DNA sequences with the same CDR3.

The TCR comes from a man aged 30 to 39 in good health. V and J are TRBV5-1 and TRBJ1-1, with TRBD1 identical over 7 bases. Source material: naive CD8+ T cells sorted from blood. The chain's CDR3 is CASSLSGGNTEAFF. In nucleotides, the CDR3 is TGCGCCAGCAGCTTGTCAGGGGGGAACACTGAAGCTTTCTTT.